This T cell receptor (beta chain) was documented in a study of PD-1 blockade in classical Hodgkin lymphoma. This CDR3 comprises 12 residues. Trimming removed 5 bases at V and 5 bases at J, with 9 bases between. In germline, CDR1 is SEHNR, CDR2 FQNEAQ (reference sequence). This sample's time point: cycle 4 day 1 (C4D1), after more than five weeks of nivolumab. Each patient relapsed following autologous stem cell transplantation, and prior brentuximab vedotin exposure differed. Produced via immunoSEQ multiplex PCR; TCRdb's table is partial and in-frame only. The table has 110,000 or so clones, roughly 87% seen once. This clone was seen only once.

This TCR came from a human donor with classical Hodgkin lymphoma. This chain connects TRBV7-9 to TRBJ1-2; perhaps TRBD1 as D (5 bases). The sample was peripheral blood mononuclear cells (PBMCs), taken before the fourth cycle of nivolumab. CDR3 sequence: CASSPKGYGYTF. CDR3 in DNA: TGTGCCAGCAGCCCTAAGGGGTATGGCTACACCTTC.